The 7 T cell receptor beta chains listed next were all sequenced from one sample in a study of cytomegalovirus exposure and HLA in healthy donors (TCRdb year 2017). Receptor amplification or capture employed the immunoSEQ multiplex PCR assay. A mixture of 60 forward primers for TCR Vbeta segments and 13 reverse primers for TCR Jbeta segments was used in the multiplex PCR. TCRdb stores this immuneACCESS table with in-frame sequences only. Part of the clones is absent; in the studies checked, under half of the shortfall reflects unresolved V genes, and no reason is known for the rest. The sample includes 26,000 or so clones, with 79% observed a single time. The ten most abundant clones make up 4% to 5% of the sample. Input material: PBMCs. These receptors came from a male donor in good health and CMV-seronegative.

The V call is TRBV5-1, the J call TRBJ2-3; 10 nucleotides line up with TRBD2. J was trimmed by 2 bases and V by 0 bases; bases with no gene match: 6. The CDR3 spans 17 residues. Looked up from germline, CDR1 is SGHRS and CDR2 is YFSETQ. As DNA, the CDR3 is TGCGCCAGCAGCTTGGATCAGCGGGGGGGCGTCACAGATACGCAGTATTTT. It codes for CASSLDQRGGVTDTQYF.

This chain uses TRBV4-1 with TRBJ2-1; D possibly corresponds to TRBD2 (6 bases). The CDR3 covers 16 residues. V lost 0 bases and J lost 8, with 17 bases in between. Per the germline V gene, CDR1 is MGHRA and CDR2 is YSYEKL. The CDR3 sequence: CASSQEGRGAGYEQFF. CDR3 DNA sequence: TGCGCCAGCAGCCAAGAGGGGCGGGGCGCTGGATATGAGCAGTTCTTC.

This clone was detected a few times. The chain recombines TRBV28 with TRBJ1-5; D is undetermined. CDR3 size: 11 residues. V lost 5 bases and J 9 bases, leaving 8 bases between the germline ends. Germline CDR1 is MDHEN and CDR2 is SYDVKM. This CDR3 reads CASSRRGPQHF. CDR3 sequence (DNA): TGTGCCAGCAGTCGCCGAGGGCCCCAGCATTTT.

The V call is TRBV29-1, the J call TRBJ1-1; 8 positions match TRBD1. V gave up 7 bases and J gave up 4 bases; unmatched junction bases: 8. This CDR3 comprises 13 residues. The germline V gene has CDR1 SQVTM and CDR2 ANQGSEA. In nucleotides, the CDR3 is TGCAGCGCTCGGATTACAGGGGGCACTGAAGCTTTCTTT. This codes for CSARITGGTEAFF. The full variable domain, completed using reference TRBV29-1 and TRBJ1-1, is SAVISQKPSRDICQRGTSLTIQCQVDSQVTMMFWYRQQPGQSLTLIATANQGSEATYESGFVIDKFPISRPNLTFSTLTVSNMSPEDSSIYLCSARITGGTEAFFGQGTRLTVV.

The genes are TRBV27 and TRBJ2-3, with 13 bases fitting TRBD2. The germline V gene has CDR1 MNHEY and CDR2 SMNVEV (reference sequence). Losses at the gene ends were 3 bases for V and 1 base for J; bases not matched to a gene: 7. The CDR3 is made up of 18 amino acids. CDR3 residues: CASSFLTSGRRGTDTQYF. The CDR3, as DNA: TGTGCCAGCAGTTTTTTGACTAGCGGGAGGAGGGGCACAGATACGCAGTATTTT.

In this sample, this clone turned up once. V usage is TRBV2 and J usage is TRBJ1-5; 7 positions match TRBD1. V dropped 4 bases and J dropped 5; count of bases not matched to a gene: 8. CDR3 length: 15 residues. The V gene's germline CDR1 is SNHLY and CDR2 FYNNEI. The CDR3 is CASSADRQGHQPQHF. For the CDR3, the DNA is TGTGCCAGCAGTGCAGATAGACAGGGCCATCAGCCCCAGCATTTT.

J is TRBJ2-2 and V is TRBV2, with TRBD2 matching 8 bases. The V gene end was trimmed by 6 bases and the J gene end by 6 bases; junction bases not matched to a gene: 6. Germline V gene sequence: CDR1 SNHLY, CDR2 FYNNEI. The CDR3 contains 14 residues. The CDR3 sequence is CASRGTSRAGELFF. Written as DNA, the CDR3 is TGTGCCAGCAGAGGGACTAGTAGGGCCGGGGAGCTGTTTTTT.